This record covers a single T cell receptor beta chain. These data are taken from a study of human thymus T cells. Resections obtained during corrective heart surgery supplied the thymus tissue. Here immunoSEQ multiplex PCR was the method, and the copy in TCRdb shows in-frame clones only, minus some. The table lists 86,000 or so clones, 95% to 98% of them singletons. The source material was thymus tissue. This clonotype originated in a boy in the first two years of life with a congenital heart defect but otherwise immunologically healthy.

The CDR3: CAWSVEGPVSNQPQHF. CDR3 sequence (DNA): TGTGCCTGGAGTGTAGAGGGTCCCGTAAGCAATCAGCCCCAGCATTTT. V is TRBV30 and J is TRBJ1-5; D is ambiguous. V was trimmed by 0 bases and J by 1 base, leaving 13 bases between them. The CDR3 has 16 residues. Germline V gene lookup returns CDR1 GTSNPN and CDR2 SVGIG (reference sequence).